These 6 T cell receptor beta chains share one sample of origin, sequenced in a study of T cells in Graves' hyperthyroidism and ophthalmopathy. There were TCR beta CDR3 regions amplified from RNA transcripts. An initial round of RT-PCR targeting the TCR CDR3 relied on the HTBI primer set. In TCRdb, the multiplex PCR reads were re-called with MiXCR into one record per CDR3 protein. The sample shows fewer than 400,000 distinct CDR3 sequences, over 11% of them seen only once. Sequencing used blood. Source of these receptors: a man in his forties or fifties with Graves' ophthalmopathy.

In its sample, this clonotype was seen a few times. The chain couples TRBV29-1 to TRBJ2-1; D gene uncertain. The CDR3 contains 12 residues. The V end lost 7 bases, the J end lost 4 bases, and 11 bases lay between the germline ends. The germline CDR1 and CDR2 sequences are SQVTM and ANQGSEA. The CDR3 is CSACLGYNEQFF. In DNA form, the CDR3 reads TGCAGCGCATGCCTGGGGTACAATGAGCAGTTCTTC.

This clonotype came up many times. DNA of the CDR3: TGCAGTGCTAGACAAGAGACCCAGTACTTC. Protein product: CSARQETQYF. The chain is built from TRBV20-1 and TRBJ2-5; D remains ambiguous. CDR1 and CDR2 from the germline V gene are DFQATT and SNEGSKA (reference sequence). V dropped 2 bases and J dropped 2 bases, with 0 bases sitting between them. The CDR3 covers 10 residues.

This clonotype was seen only a few times. The CDR3 sequence is CASSRGATEAFF. The CDR3, as DNA: TGTGCCAGCAGTCGTGGGGCCACTGAAGCTTTCTTT. The rearrangement joins TRBV7-9 to TRBJ1-1, with a weak D call TRBD1 (5 bases). The germline V and J ends were trimmed by 6 bases and 4 bases, with 9 bases remaining between them. This CDR3 has 12 residues. Germline CDR1 is SEHNR and CDR2 is FQNEAQ (reference sequence).

Points on this clonotype: One base away lies a much larger clone, so this may be a sequencing read error. The rearrangement uses TRBV24-1 and TRBJ1-2; maybe TRBD1 (6 bases). CDR3 length equals 12 residues. Germline CDR1 and CDR2: KGHDR and SFDVKD. The CDR3 region is CATRRGSGGYAF. The CDR3 DNA follows: TGTGCCACCAGGCGAGGATCGGGGGGCTACGCCTTC.

This clonotype was recorded a few times. The rearrangement uses TRBV6-5 and TRBJ2-2, with D perhaps given as TRBD1 or TRBD2 (5 bases each). V was trimmed by 0 bases and J by 4 bases, leaving 15 bases between them. The CDR3 has 17 residues. Germline V gene sequence: CDR1 MNHEY, CDR2 SVGAGI. The CDR3 nucleotides read TGTGCCAGCAGTTACTCGAGTGGGGTGGGGGTCACCGGGGAGCTGTTTTTT. Its translation: CASSYSSGVGVTGELFF.

This clonotype was observed many times. The rearrangement joins TRBV12-3 or TRBV12-4 to TRBJ1-3; 8 nucleotides match TRBD1. Losses at the gene ends were 5 bases for V and 0 bases for J; bases not matched to a gene: 15. This CDR3 is built from 19 residues. CDR3 sequence: CASSLDRGRIRVSGNTIYF. The CDR3 DNA reads as TGTGCCAGCAGTCTAGACAGGGGACGGATTCGCGTCTCTGGAAACACCATATATTTT.